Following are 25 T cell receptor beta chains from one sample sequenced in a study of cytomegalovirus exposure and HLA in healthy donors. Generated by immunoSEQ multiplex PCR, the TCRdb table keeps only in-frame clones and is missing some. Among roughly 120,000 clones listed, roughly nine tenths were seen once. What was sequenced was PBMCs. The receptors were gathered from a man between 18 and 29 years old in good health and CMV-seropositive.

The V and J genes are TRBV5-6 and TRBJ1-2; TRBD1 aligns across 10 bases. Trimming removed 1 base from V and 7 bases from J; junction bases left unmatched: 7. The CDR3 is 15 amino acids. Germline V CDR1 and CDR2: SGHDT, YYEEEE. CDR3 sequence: CASSLSAGTGVGYTF. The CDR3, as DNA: TGTGCCAGCAGCTTGAGCGCCGGGACAGGGGTTGGCTACACCTTC.

The CDR3 reads CASSPLRANTGELFF. CDR3 DNA sequence: TGTGCCAGCTCACCATTAAGAGCGAACACCGGGGAGCTGTTTTTT. This rearrangement joins TRBV18 to TRBJ2-2; D ambiguous. From germline, CDR1 is KGHSH and CDR2 LQKENI. Trimming stripped 2 bases from V and 0 bases from J, with 7 bases between. The CDR3 spans 15 residues.

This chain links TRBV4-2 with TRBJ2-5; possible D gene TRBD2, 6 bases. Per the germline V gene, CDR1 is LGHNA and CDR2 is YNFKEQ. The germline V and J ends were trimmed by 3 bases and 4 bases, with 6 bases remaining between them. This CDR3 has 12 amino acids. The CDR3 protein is CASSQEGETQYF. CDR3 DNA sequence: TGTGCCAGCAGCCAGGAGGGAGAGACCCAGTACTTC.

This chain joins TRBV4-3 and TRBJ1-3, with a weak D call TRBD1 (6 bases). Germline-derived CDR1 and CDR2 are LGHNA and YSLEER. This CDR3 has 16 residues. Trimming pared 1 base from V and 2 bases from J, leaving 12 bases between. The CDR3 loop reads CASSQVLGGAGNTIYF. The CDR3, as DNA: TGCGCCAGCAGCCAAGTCCTAGGGGGTGCTGGAAACACCATATATTTT.

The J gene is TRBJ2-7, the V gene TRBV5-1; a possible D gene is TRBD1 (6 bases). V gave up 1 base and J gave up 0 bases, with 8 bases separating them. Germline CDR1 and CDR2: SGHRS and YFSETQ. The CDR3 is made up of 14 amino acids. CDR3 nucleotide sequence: TGCGCCAGCAGCTTGACGACAGGCTCCTACGAGCAGTACTTC. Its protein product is CASSLTTGSYEQYF.

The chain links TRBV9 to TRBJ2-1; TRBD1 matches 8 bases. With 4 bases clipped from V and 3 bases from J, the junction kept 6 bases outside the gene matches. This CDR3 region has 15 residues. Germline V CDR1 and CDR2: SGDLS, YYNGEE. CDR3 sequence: CASSLGRGHYNEQFF. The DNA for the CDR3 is TGTGCCAGCAGCCTCGGCAGGGGGCACTACAATGAGCAGTTCTTC.

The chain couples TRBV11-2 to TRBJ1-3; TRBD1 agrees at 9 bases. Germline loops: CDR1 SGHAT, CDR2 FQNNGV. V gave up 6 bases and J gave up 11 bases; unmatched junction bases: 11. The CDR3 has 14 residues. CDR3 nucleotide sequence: TGTGCCAGCAGGAGGGCGGGACAGGGAGCTTCCATATATTTT. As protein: CASRRAGQGASIYF.

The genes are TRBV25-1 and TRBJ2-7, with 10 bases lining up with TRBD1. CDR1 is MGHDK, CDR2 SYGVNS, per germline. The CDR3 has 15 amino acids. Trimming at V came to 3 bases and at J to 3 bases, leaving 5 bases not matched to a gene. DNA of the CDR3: TGTGCCAGCAGTGATCCCGGGACAGGGGTCTACGAGCAGTACTTC. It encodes CASSDPGTGVYEQYF.

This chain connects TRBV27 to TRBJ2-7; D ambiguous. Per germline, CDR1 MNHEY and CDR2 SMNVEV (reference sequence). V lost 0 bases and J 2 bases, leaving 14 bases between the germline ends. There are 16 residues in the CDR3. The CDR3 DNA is TGTGCCAGCAGTTTATCCTCAAATACAGAAGCCTACGAGCAGTACTTC. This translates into CASSLSSNTEAYEQYF.

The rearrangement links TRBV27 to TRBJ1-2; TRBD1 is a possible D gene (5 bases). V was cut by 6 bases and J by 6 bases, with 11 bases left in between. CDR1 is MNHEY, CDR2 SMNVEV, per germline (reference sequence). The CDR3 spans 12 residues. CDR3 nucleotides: TGTGCCAGCAGGCAGGGCCTGGATGGCTACACCTTC. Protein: CASRQGLDGYTF.

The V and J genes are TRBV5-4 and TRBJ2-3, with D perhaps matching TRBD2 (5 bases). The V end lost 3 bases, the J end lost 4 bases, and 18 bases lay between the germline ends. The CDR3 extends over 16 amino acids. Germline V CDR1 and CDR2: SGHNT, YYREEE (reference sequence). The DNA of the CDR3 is TGTGCCAGCAGCTACCGGGCCGGAGGTCGTCCAGATACGCAGTATTTT. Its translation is CASSYRAGGRPDTQYF.

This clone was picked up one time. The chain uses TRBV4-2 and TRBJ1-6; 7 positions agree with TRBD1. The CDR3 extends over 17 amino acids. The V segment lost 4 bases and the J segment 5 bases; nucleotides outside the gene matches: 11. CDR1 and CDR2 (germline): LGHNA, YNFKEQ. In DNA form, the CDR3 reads TGTGCCAGCAGCCTCCGGGTTGACAGGGTGAATAATTCACCCCTCCACTTT. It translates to CASSLRVDRVNNSPLHF.

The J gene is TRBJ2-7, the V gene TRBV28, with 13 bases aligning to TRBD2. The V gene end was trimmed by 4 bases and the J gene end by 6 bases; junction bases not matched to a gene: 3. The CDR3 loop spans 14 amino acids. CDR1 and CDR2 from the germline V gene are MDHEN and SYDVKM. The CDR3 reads CASSSGLAGLEQYF. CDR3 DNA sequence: TGTGCCAGCAGTTCGGGACTAGCGGGGCTCGAGCAGTACTTC.

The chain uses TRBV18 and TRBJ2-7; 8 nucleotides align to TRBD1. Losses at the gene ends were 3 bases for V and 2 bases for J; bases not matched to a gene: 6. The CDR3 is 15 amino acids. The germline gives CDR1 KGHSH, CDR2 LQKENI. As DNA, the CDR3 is TGTGCCAGCTCACCTGCTCCAGGGGGCACCTACGAGCAGTACTTC. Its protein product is CASSPAPGGTYEQYF.

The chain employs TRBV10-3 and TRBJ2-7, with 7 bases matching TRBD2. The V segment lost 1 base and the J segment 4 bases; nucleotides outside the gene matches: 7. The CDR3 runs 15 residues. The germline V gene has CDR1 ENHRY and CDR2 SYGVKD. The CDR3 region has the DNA TGTGCCATCAGTGAGTTATCTAGGGAGGGTTACGAGCAGTACTTC. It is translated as CAISELSREGYEQYF.

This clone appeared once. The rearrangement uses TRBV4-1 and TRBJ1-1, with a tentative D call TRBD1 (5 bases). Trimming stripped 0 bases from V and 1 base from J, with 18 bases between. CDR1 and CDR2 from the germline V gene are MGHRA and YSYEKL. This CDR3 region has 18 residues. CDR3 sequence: CASSQDGSPTASNTEAFF. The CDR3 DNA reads TGCGCCAGCAGCCAAGATGGAAGCCCGACAGCTTCGAACACTGAAGCTTTCTTT.

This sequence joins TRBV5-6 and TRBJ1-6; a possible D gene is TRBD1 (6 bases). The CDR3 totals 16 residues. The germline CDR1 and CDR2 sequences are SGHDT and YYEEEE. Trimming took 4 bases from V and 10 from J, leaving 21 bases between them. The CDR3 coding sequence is TGTGCCAGCAGCCCGGTGGGGGGGGGCCTGGGATCACCCCTCCACTTT. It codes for CASSPVGGGLGSPLHF.

The CDR3 DNA sequence: TGCAGCGTTAGAGTCGGGACAGCCGGATGGGACACTGAAGCTTTCTTT. Residues: CSVRVGTAGWDTEAFF. The rearrangement links TRBV29-1 to TRBJ1-1; 7 nucleotides line up with TRBD1. V trimming: 5 bases; J trimming: 3 bases; junction bases outside the gene matches: 15. CDR3 size: 16 residues. CDR1 SQVTM and CDR2 ANQGSEA come from the germline V gene. Based on the CDR3 plus reference TRBV29-1 and TRBJ1-1, the full variable domain is SAVISQKPSRDICQRGTSLTIQCQVDSQVTMMFWYRQQPGQSLTLIATANQGSEATYESGFVIDKFPISRPNLTFSTLTVSNMSPEDSSIYLCSVRVGTAGWDTEAFFGQGTRLTVV.

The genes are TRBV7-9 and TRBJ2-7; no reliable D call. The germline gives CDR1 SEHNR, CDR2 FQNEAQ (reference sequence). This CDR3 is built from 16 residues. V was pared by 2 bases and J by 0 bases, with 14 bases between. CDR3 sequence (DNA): TGTGCCAGCAGCTTATTTGCAGGCGAAAACTCCTACGAGCAGTACTTC. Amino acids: CASSLFAGENSYEQYF.

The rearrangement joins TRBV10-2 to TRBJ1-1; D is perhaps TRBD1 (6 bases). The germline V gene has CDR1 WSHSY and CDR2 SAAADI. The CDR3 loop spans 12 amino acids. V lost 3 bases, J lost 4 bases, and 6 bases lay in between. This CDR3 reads CASSEGGTEAFF. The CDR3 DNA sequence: TGCGCCAGCAGTGAAGGGGGCACTGAAGCTTTCTTT.

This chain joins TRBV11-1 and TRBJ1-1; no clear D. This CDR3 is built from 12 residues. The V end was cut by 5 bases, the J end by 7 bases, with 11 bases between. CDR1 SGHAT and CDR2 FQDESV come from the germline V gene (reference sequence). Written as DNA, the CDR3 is TGTGCCAGCAGCCTGGCGGGCGGTGAAGCTTTCTTT. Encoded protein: CASSLAGGEAFF.

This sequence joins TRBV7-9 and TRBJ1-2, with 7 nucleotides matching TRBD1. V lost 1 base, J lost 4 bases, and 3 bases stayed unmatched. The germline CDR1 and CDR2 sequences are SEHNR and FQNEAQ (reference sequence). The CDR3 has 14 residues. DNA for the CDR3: TGTGCCAGCAGCTTAGTGGCAGGGGGCTATGGCTACACCTTC. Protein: CASSLVAGGYGYTF.

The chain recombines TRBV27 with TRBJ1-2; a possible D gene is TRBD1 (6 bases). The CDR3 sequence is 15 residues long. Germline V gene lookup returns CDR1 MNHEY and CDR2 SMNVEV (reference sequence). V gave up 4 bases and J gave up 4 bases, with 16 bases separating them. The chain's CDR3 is CASSSLTTGLYGYTF. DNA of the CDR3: TGTGCCAGCAGTTCTCTAACTACAGGGCTCTATGGCTACACCTTC.

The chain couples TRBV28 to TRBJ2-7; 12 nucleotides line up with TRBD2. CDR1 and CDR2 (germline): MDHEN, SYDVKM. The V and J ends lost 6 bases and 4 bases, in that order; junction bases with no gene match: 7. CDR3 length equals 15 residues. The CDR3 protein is CASRTTSGGDYEQYF. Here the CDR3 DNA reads TGTGCCAGCAGGACGACTAGCGGGGGAGATTACGAGCAGTACTTC.

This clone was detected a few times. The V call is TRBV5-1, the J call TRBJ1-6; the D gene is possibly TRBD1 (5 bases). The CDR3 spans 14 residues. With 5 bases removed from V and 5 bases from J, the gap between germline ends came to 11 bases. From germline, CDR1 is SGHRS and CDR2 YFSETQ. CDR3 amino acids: CASRLRGDNSPLHF. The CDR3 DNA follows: TGCGCCAGCAGATTGAGGGGTGATAATTCACCCCTCCACTTT.